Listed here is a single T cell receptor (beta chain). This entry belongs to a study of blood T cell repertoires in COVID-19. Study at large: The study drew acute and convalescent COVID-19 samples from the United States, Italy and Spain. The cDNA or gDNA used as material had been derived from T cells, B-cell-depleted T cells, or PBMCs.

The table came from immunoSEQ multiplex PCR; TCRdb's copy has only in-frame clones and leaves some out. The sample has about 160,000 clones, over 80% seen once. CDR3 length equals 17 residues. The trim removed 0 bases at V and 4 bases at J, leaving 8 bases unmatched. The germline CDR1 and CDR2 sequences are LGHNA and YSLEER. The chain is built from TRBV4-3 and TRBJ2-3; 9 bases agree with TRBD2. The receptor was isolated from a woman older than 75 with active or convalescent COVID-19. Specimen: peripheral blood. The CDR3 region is CASSQDPGGGAADTQYF. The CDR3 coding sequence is TGCGCCAGCAGCCAAGATCCGGGCGGGGGGGCAGCAGATACGCAGTATTTT.